This entry describes one T cell receptor (beta chain). The data were obtained in a study of blood T cell repertoires in COVID-19. The wider study: Nucleic acid was either cDNA or gDNA, and it came from T cells, B-cell-depleted T cells, or PBMCs.

Authors' methods: Reference gene primers were amplified, and this amplification served to estimate nucleated cell counts. The table came from immunoSEQ multiplex PCR; TCRdb's copy has only in-frame clones and leaves some out. For V, J and clone size, that table is used; D and trimming come from the DNA. This sample has about 240,000 clones, with roughly 87% found just once. Per germline, CDR1 SGHDT and CDR2 YYEEEE. The CDR3 runs to 16 residues. The V segment lost 4 bases and the J segment 7 bases; nucleotides outside the gene matches: 9. The sample was peripheral blood. The clonotype was recovered from a man in his sixties who had recovered from COVID-19. The chain uses TRBV5-6 and TRBJ1-5, with TRBD1 matching over 12 bases. The CDR3 sequence is CASSLGDRGLRQPQHF. For the CDR3, the DNA is TGTGCCAGCAGCCTGGGGGACAGGGGGCTAAGGCAGCCCCAGCATTTT.